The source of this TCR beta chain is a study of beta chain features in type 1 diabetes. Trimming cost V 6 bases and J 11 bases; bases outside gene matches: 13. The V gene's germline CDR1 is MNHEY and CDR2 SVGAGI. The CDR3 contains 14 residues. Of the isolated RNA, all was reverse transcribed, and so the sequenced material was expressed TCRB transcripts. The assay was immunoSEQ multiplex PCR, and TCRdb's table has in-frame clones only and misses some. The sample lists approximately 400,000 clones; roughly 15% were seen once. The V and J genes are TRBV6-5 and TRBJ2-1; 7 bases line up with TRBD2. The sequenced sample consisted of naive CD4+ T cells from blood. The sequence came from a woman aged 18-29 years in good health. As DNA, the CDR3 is TGTGCCAGCAGAATTACTAGCGCCACAGGTCAGCAGTTCTTC. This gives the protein CASRITSATGQQFF.